The T cell receptor (beta chain) under discussion was sequenced for a study of blood T cell repertoires in COVID-19. Overall study: Samples representing acute and convalescent COVID-19 were sourced from the United States, Italy and Spain. From T cells, B-cell-depleted T cells, or PBMCs came the material, which was cDNA or gDNA.

V dropped 2 bases and J dropped 1 base, with 12 bases sitting between them. From germline, CDR1 is GTSNPN and CDR2 SVGIG (reference sequence). The CDR3 is made up of 16 amino acids. Original data processing: It was from reference gene primer amplification that nucleated cell counts were estimated. The assay was immunoSEQ multiplex PCR, and TCRdb's table has in-frame clones only and misses some. D and trimming were read from the DNA, whereas the V and J calls and clone size are those reported in that table. The sample lists about 93,000 clones; 75% to 90% were seen once. The chain combines TRBV30 with TRBJ2-6; the D is unclear. The sample taken for sequencing was peripheral blood. The clonotype comes from a human donor with active COVID-19. The donor label of this sample is uncertain. The CDR3 coding sequence is TGTGCCTGGAGTTGGGCAGAAAAGTCTGGGGCCAACGTCCTGACTTTC. It is translated as CAWSWAEKSGANVLTF.